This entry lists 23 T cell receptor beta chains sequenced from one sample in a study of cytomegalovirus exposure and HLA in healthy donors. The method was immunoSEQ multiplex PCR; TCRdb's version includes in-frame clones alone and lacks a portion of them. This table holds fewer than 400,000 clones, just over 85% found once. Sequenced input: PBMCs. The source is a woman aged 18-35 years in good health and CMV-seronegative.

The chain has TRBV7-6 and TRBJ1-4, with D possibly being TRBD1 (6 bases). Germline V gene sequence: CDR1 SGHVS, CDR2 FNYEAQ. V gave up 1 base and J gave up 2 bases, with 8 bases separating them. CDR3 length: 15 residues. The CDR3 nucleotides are TGTGCCAGCAGCTTAGTCCAGGGGACTAATGAAAAACTGTTTTTT. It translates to CASSLVQGTNEKLFF.

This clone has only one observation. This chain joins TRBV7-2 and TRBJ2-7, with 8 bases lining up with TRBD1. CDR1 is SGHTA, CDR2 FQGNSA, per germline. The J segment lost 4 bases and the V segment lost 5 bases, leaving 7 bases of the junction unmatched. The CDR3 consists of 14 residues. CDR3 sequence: CASSRPGQVYEQYF. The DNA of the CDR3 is TGTGCCAGCAGCCGGCCGGGACAGGTTTACGAGCAGTACTTC.

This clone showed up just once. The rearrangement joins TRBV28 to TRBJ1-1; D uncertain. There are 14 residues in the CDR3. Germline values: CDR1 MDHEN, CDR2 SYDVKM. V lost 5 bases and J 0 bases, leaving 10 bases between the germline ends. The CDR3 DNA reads TGTGCCAGCAGTAAGAGGGCGGTGAACACTGAAGCTTTCTTT. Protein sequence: CASSKRAVNTEAFF. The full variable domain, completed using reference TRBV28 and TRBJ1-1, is DVKVTQSSRYLVKRTGEKVFLECVQDMDHENMFWYRQDPGLGLRLIYFSYDVKMKEKGDIPEGYSVSREKKERFSLILESASTNQTSMYLCASSKRAVNTEAFFGQGTRLTVV.

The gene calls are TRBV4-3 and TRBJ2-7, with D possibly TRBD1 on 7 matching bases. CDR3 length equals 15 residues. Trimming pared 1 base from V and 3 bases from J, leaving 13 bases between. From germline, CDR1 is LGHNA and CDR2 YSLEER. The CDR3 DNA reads TGCGCCAGCAGCCAAGTTGGAGGGGGCCTCTACGAGCAGTACTTC. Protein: CASSQVGGGLYEQYF.

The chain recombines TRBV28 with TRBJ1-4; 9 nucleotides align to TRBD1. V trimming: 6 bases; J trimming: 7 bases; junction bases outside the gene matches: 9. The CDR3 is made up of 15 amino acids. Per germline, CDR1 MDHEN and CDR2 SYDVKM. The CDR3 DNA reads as TGTGCCAGCAGGCTTCCGGGACAGGGAAGTGAAAAACTGTTTTTT. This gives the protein CASRLPGQGSEKLFF. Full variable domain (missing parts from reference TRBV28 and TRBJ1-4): DVKVTQSSRYLVKRTGEKVFLECVQDMDHENMFWYRQDPGLGLRLIYFSYDVKMKEKGDIPEGYSVSREKKERFSLILESASTNQTSMYLCASRLPGQGSEKLFFGSGTQLSVL.

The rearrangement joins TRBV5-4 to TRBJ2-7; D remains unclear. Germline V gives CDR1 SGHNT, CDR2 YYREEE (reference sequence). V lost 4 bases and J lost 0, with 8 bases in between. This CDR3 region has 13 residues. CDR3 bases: TGTGCCAGCAGCCTGTTAAACTCCTACGAGCAGTACTTC. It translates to CASSLLNSYEQYF. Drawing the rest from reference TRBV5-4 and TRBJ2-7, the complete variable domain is ETGVTQSPTHLIKTRGQQVTLRCSSQSGHNTVSWYQQALGQGPQFIFQYYREEENGRGNFPPRFSGLQFPNYSSELNVNALELDDSALYLCASSLLNSYEQYFGPGTRLTVT.

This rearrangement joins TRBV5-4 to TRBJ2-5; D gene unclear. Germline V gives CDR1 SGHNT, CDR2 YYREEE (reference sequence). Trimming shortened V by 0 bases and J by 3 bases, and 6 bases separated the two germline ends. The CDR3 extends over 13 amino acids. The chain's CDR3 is CASSLVGEETQYF. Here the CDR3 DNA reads TGTGCCAGCAGCTTGGTCGGAGAAGAGACCCAGTACTTC. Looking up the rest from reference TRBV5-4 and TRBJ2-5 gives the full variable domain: ETGVTQSPTHLIKTRGQQVTLRCSSQSGHNTVSWYQQALGQGPQFIFQYYREEENGRGNFPPRFSGLQFPNYSSELNVNALELDDSALYLCASSLVGEETQYFGPGTRLLVL.

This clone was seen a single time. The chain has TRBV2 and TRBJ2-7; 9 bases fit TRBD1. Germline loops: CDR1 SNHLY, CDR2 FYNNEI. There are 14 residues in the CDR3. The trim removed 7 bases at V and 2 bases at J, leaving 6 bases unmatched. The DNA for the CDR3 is TGTGCCAGCACGATACAGGGGGCCCCCTACGAGCAGTACTTC. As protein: CASTIQGAPYEQYF.

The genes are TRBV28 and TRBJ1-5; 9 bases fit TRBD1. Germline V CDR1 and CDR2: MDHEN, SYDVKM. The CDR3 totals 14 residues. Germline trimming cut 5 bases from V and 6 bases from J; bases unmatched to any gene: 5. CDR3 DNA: TGTGCCAGCAGTCCAGGGACAGGGTTTCAGCCCCAGCATTTT. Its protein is CASSPGTGFQPQHF.

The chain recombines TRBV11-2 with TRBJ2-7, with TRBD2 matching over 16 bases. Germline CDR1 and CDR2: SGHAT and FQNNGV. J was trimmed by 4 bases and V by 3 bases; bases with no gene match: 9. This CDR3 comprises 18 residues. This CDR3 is CASSLATGLAGGPYEQYF. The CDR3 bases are TGTGCCAGCAGCTTGGCGACGGGACTAGCGGGAGGGCCGTACGAGCAGTACTTC.

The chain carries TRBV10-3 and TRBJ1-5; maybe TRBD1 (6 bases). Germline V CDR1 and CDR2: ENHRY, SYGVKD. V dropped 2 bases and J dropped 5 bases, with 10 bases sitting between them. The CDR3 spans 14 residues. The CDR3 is CAISEDRQDQPQHF. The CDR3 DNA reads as TGTGCCATCAGTGAGGATCGACAGGATCAGCCCCAGCATTTT.

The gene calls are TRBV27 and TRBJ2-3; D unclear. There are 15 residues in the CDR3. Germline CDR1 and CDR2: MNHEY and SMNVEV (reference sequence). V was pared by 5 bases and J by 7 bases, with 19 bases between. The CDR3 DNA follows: TGTGCCAGCAGTCCTAACCGAGAAATTCCCTATACGCAGTATTTT. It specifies CASSPNREIPYTQYF.

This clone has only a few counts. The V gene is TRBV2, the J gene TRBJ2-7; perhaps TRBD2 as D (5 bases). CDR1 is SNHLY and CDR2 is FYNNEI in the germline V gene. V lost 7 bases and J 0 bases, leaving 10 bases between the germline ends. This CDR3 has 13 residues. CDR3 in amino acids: CASTAEISYEQYF. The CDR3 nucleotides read TGTGCCAGCACAGCGGAGATCTCCTACGAGCAGTACTTC.

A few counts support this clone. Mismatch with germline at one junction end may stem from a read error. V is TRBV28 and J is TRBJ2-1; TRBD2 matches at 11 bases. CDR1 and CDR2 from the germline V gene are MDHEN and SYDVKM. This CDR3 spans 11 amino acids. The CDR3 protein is CASSGTSGRVF. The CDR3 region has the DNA TGTGCCAGCAGTGGCACTAGCGGGAGAGTCTTC.

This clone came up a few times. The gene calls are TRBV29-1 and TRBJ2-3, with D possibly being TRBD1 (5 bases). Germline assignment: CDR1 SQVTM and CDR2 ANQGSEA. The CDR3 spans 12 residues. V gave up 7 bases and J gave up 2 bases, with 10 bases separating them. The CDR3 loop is CSASGFTDTQYF. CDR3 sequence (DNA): TGCAGCGCTTCAGGGTTCACAGATACGCAGTATTTT.

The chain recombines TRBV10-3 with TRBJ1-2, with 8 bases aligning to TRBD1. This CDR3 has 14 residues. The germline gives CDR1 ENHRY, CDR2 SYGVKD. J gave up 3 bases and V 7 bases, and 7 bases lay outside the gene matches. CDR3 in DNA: TGTGCCATCACACGACAGGGGTTGGACTATGGCTACACCTTC. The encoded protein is CAITRQGLDYGYTF.

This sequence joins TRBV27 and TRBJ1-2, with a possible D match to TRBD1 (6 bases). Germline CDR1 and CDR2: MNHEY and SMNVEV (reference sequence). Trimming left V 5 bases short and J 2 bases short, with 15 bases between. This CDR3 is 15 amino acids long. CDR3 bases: TGTGCCAGCAGTCCAAACGGACAGAGGAACTATGGCTACACCTTC. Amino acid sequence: CASSPNGQRNYGYTF.

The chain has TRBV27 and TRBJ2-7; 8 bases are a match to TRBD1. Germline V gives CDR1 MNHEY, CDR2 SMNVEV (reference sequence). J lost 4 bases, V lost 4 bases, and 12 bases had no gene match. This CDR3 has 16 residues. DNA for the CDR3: TGTGCCAGCAGTTCAGCGACAGGGGCTAGGTTATACGAGCAGTACTTC. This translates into CASSSATGARLYEQYF.

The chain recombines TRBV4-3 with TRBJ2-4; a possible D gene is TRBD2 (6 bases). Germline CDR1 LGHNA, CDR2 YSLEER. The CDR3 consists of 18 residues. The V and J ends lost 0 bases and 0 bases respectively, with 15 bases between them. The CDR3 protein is CASSQEPLALLAKNIQYF. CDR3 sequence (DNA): TGCGCCAGCAGCCAAGAACCCCTAGCGCTACTAGCCAAAAACATTCAGTACTTC.

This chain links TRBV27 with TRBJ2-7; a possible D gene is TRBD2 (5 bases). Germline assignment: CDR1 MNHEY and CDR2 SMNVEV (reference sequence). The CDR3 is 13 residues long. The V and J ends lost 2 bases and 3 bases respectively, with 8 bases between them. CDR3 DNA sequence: TGTGCCAGCAGTTTAACTAGTAACTACGAGCAGTACTTC. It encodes CASSLTSNYEQYF.

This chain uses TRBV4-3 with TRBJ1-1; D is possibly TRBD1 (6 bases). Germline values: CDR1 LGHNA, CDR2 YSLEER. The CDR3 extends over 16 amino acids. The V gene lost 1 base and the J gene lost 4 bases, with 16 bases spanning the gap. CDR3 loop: CASSQGRGVGATEAFF. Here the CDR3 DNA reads TGCGCCAGCAGCCAAGGTAGAGGAGTGGGGGCCACTGAAGCTTTCTTT.

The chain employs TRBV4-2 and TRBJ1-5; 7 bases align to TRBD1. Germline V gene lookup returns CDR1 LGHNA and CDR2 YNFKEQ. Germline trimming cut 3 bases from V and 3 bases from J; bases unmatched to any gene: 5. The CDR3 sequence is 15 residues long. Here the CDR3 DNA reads TGTGCCAGCAGCCAGGAAGACAGGGACAATCAGCCCCAGCATTTT. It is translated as CASSQEDRDNQPQHF.

For the CDR3, the DNA is TGTGCCAGCAGCCAGCCGGGACTTTCCACAGATACGCAGTATTTT. Encoded protein: CASSQPGLSTDTQYF. The V and J genes are TRBV7-9 and TRBJ2-3; the D gene is possibly TRBD2 (6 bases). The germline V gene encodes CDR1 SEHNR and CDR2 FQNEAQ (reference sequence). V was shortened by 5 bases and J by 2 bases, with 14 bases between the two germline ends. The CDR3 contains 15 residues.